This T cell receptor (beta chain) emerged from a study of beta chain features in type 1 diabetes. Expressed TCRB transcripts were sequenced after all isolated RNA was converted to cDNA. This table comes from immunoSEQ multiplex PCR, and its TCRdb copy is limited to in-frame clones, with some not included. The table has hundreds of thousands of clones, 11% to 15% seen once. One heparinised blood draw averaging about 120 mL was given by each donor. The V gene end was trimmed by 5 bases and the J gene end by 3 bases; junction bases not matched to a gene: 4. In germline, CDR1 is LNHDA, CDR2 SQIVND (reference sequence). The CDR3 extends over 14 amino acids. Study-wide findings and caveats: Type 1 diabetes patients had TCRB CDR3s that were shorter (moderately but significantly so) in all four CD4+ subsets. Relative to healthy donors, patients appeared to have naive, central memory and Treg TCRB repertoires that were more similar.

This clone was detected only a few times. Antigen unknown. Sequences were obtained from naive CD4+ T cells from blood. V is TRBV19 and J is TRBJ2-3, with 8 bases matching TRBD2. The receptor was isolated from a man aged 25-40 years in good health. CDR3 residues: CASSQRGTTDTQYF. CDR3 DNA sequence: TGTGCCAGTAGTCAGCGGGGGACGACAGATACGCAGTATTTT.